This T cell receptor beta chain stems from a study of identical twins. With 1 base removed from V and 4 bases from J, the gap between germline ends came to 14 bases. This CDR3 has 15 residues. Per the germline V gene, CDR1 is SGDLS and CDR2 is YYNGEE. This clonotype was found many times. Its antigen is undetermined. Overall study results and limits: Because invariant MAIT and iNKT cells could be present, zero-insertion analyses could be partly confounded.

TCRdb ran MiXCR on the 5' RACE reads and lists one entry per CDR3 protein. The sample lists some 1,700,000 distinct CDR3 sequences; roughly a third were seen once. Material for sequencing was cord blood. The receptor was isolated from a newborn girl in good health. The chain is built from TRBV9 and TRBJ2-5, with D perhaps matching TRBD1 (5 bases). The CDR3, as DNA: TGTGCCAGCAGCGTAAATGGACAACCCTCAGAGACCCAGTACTTC. It encodes CASSVNGQPSETQYF. Full variable domain (rest looked up from reference TRBV9 and TRBJ2-5): DSGVTQTPKHLITATGQRVTLRCSPRSGDLSVYWYQQSLDQGLQFLIQYYNGEERAKGNILERFSAQQFPDLHSELNLSSLELGDSALYFCASSVNGQPSETQYFGPGTRLLVL.